The text below deals with one T cell receptor (beta chain). This sample was included in a study of blood T cell repertoires in COVID-19. Study context: In each case, the material was cDNA or gDNA derived from T cells, B-cell-depleted T cells, or PBMCs.

Method: immunoSEQ multiplex PCR; TCRdb's copy keeps in-frame clones and lacks some. The sample includes about 75,000 clones, roughly 82% of them seen just once. The sequenced material came from peripheral blood. This TCR was sampled from a woman aged 45-59 years with acute or convalescent COVID-19.

DNA for the CDR3: TGTGCCAGCAGCGTAAGTTACAGCTACGAGCAGTACTTC. Its translation is CASSVSYSYEQYF. This chain joins TRBV6-5 and TRBJ2-7; D not resolved. Germline V gene lookup returns CDR1 MNHEY and CDR2 SVGAGI. Trimming removed 6 bases at V and 3 bases at J, with 12 bases between. The CDR3 contains 13 residues.